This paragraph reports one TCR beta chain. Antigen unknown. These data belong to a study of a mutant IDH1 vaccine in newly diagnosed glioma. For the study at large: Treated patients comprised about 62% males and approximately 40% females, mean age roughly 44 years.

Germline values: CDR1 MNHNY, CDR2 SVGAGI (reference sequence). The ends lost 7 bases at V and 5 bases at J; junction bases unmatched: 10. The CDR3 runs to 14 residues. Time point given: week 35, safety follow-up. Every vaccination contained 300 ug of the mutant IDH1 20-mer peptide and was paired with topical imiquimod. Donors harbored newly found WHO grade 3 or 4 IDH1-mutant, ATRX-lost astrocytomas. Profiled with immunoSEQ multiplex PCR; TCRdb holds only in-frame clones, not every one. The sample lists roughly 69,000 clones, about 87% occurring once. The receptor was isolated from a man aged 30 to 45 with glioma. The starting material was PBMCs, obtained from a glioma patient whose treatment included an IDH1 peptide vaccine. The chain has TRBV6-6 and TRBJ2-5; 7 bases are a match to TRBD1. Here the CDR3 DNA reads TGTGCCAGCACCCCACCGGGACAGAGCGAGACCCAGTACTTC. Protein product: CASTPPGQSETQYF.